The 9 T cell receptor beta chains below come from one sample, sequenced in a study of T cell repertoires in cytomegalovirus infection. No antigen has been assigned to these receptors. TCRdb ran MiXCR on the reads and lists one entry per CDR3 protein. This sample has 370,000 or so distinct CDR3 sequences, with approximately 30% found just once. Specimen: cultured PBMCs, collected from culture after CMV antigen stimulation. These receptors were taken from a human donor in good health (CMV status not recorded). Some clones in this sample may be carry-over from other donors' samples.

This clonotype was observed a handful of times. The CDR3 DNA reads as TGTGCCAGCAGCCCACCTAGGGGAGGATCCTATGGCTACACCTTC. It is translated as CASSPPRGGSYGYTF. The V and J genes are TRBV7-8 and TRBJ1-2, with D maybe TRBD1 (5 bases). The germline V gene encodes CDR1 SGHVS and CDR2 FQNEAQ. The CDR3 length is 15 residues. Trimming cost V 5 bases and J 4 bases, with 17 bases left between them. Supplemented by reference TRBV7-8 and TRBJ1-2, the full variable domain reads GAGVSQSPRYKVAKRGQDVALRCDPISGHVSLFWYQQALGQGPEFLTYFQNEAQLDKSGLPSDRFFAERPEGSVSTLKIQRTQQEDSAVYLCASSPPRGGSYGYTFGSGTRLTVV.

The chain joins TRBV24-1 to TRBJ1-5, with 7 bases aligning to TRBD1. CDR1 KGHDR and CDR2 SFDVKD come from the germline V gene. V was pared by 5 bases and J by 0 bases, with 9 bases of the junction left unmatched. The CDR3 is made up of 17 amino acids. The CDR3 is CATSGSRDSYSNQPQHF. The CDR3 DNA is TGTGCCACCAGTGGCTCACGGGACAGCTATAGCAATCAGCCCCAGCATTTT.

In its sample, this clonotype was seen a few times. The rearrangement joins TRBV4-3 to TRBJ1-1; possibly TRBD1 for D (5 bases). Germline V gene sequence: CDR1 LGHNA, CDR2 YSLEER. Trimming pared 0 bases from V and 0 bases from J, leaving 8 bases between. This CDR3 spans 15 amino acids. The CDR3 spells CASSQDQGLNTEAFF. The CDR3 DNA is TGCGCCAGCAGCCAAGATCAGGGACTGAACACTGAAGCTTTCTTT.

This clonotype was counted a few times. The chain links TRBV6-2 or TRBV6-3 to TRBJ1-2, with D possibly matching TRBD1 (6 bases). The ends were cut back, 5 bases at V and 6 bases at J, with 13 bases in the middle. The CDR3 runs 13 residues. Germline lookup yields CDR1 MNHEY and CDR2 SVGEGT. The CDR3 here is CASSPRQADGYTF. DNA for the CDR3: TGTGCCAGCAGTCCGCGACAGGCAGATGGCTACACCTTC.

This clonotype was counted many times. The rearrangement joins TRBV6-1 to TRBJ2-5; 7 bases fit TRBD1. The CDR3 extends over 14 amino acids. CDR1 and CDR2 from the germline V gene are MNHNS and SASEGT. The V segment lost 5 bases and the J segment 2 bases; nucleotides outside the gene matches: 5. This CDR3 is CASSPPGQQETQYF. In DNA form, the CDR3 reads TGTGCCAGCAGTCCGCCGGGACAGCAAGAGACCCAGTACTTC.

This clonotype was counted between two and nine times. This chain links TRBV7-9 with TRBJ2-2; D perhaps matches TRBD1 (5 bases). Germline V lookup: CDR1 SEHNR, CDR2 FQNEAQ (reference sequence). The V and J ends lost 10 bases and 6 bases respectively, with 18 bases between them. The CDR3 is 14 amino acids. The DNA of the CDR3 is TGTGCCACCCATGGGGCCACGGTCGCCGGGGAGCTGTTTTTT. Encoded protein: CATHGATVAGELFF.

This chain connects TRBV6-2 or TRBV6-3 to TRBJ2-7; 8 bases agree with TRBD2. The V gene's germline CDR1 is MNHEY and CDR2 SVGEGT. After removal of 6 bases from V and 4 bases from J, the junction contained 8 bases not matched to a gene. This CDR3 comprises 14 residues. The CDR3 bases are TGTGCCAGCAGACGAGGTCGCGGGAGGTACGAGCAGTACGTC. Translated: CASRRGRGRYEQYV.

The chain joins TRBV7-3 to TRBJ2-1; 9 bases line up with TRBD2. Trimming cost V 6 bases and J 5 bases; bases outside gene matches: 2. Germline loops: CDR1 SGHTA, CDR2 FQGTGA. This CDR3 region has 13 residues. The CDR3 here is CASSVAGDNEQFF. The CDR3 DNA follows: TGTGCCAGCAGTGTAGCGGGGGACAATGAGCAGTTCTTC.

This clonotype was seen a handful of times. CDR3 region: CASSLEMAEEQFF. The CDR3 DNA is TGCGCCAGCAGCCTGGAAATGGCGGAGGAGCAGTTCTTC. The chain couples TRBV4-1 to TRBJ2-1, with D hard to call. This CDR3 is 13 amino acids long. Germline V lookup: CDR1 MGHRA, CDR2 YSYEKL. With 4 bases removed from V and 10 bases from J, the gap between germline ends came to 14 bases.